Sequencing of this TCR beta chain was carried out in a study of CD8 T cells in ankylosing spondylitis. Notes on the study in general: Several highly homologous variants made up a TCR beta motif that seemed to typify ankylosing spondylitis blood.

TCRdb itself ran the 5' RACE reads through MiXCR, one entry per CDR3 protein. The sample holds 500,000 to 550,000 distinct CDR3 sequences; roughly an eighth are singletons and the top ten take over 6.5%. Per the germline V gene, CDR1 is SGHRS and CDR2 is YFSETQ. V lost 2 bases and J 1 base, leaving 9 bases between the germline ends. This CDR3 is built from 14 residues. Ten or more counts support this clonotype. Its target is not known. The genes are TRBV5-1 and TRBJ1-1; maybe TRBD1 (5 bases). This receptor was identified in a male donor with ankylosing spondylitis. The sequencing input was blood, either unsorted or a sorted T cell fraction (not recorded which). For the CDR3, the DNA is TGCGCCAGCAGCTTTGGGACGGAGAACACTGAAGCTTTCTTT. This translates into CASSFGTENTEAFF. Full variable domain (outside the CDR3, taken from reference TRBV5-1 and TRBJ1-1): KAGVTQTPRYLIKTRGQQVTLSCSPISGHRSVSWYQQTPGQGLQFLFEYFSETQRNKGNFPGRFSGRQFSNSRSEMNVSTLELGDSALYLCASSFGTENTEAFFGQGTRLTVV.